The 7 T cell receptor beta chains presented below share a single source sample, sequenced in a study of neurological immune-mediated disorders. TCRdb called the 5' RACE reads again in MiXCR, with one record for every CDR3 protein. The sample contains about 27,000 distinct CDR3 sequences, 2% to 3% of which appear only once. The sample taken for sequencing was PBMCs. The receptors stem from a woman in her fifties or sixties with multiple sclerosis.

There are many counts of this clonotype. The chain employs TRBV4-3 and TRBJ2-7, with 10 bases identical to TRBD1. Germline trimming cut 5 bases from V and 6 bases from J; bases unmatched to any gene: 10. This CDR3 contains 15 residues. Germline loops: CDR1 LGHNA, CDR2 YSLEER. CDR3 nucleotides: TGCGCCAGCAGCAACTATGACAGGGGGCTAAGCGAGCAGTACTTC. This codes for CASSNYDRGLSEQYF.

This clonotype was detected ten times or more. The chain has TRBV7-2 and TRBJ2-7; TRBD1 matches at 10 bases. This CDR3 has 12 residues. Losses at the gene ends were 5 bases for V and 12 bases for J; bases not matched to a gene: 7. Germline V gene lookup returns CDR1 SGHTA and CDR2 FQGNSA. The CDR3 DNA reads TGTGCCAGCAGCCTGGGGGGACAGGGGCTGTACTTC. This gives the protein CASSLGGQGLYF.

This clonotype showed up many times. The rearrangement joins TRBV9 to TRBJ1-1; D is unresolved. Germline CDR1 and CDR2: SGDLS and YYNGEE. The germline V and J ends were trimmed by 2 bases and 4 bases, with 9 bases remaining between them. The CDR3 has 13 amino acids. This CDR3 is CASSVGGRTEAFF. The CDR3 DNA follows: TGTGCCAGCAGCGTGGGAGGGCGCACTGAAGCTTTCTTT.

The J gene is TRBJ1-2, the V gene TRBV4-1, with D possibly TRBD1 on 5 matching bases. The CDR3 sequence is 17 residues long. V was shortened by 0 bases and J by 6 bases, with 20 bases between the two germline ends. The germline V gene encodes CDR1 MGHRA and CDR2 YSYEKL. The CDR3 coding sequence is TGCGCCAGCAGCCAAGAAAGGGCAGGGCCCCAGCGGGATGGCTACACCTTC. It is translated as CASSQERAGPQRDGYTF.

This clonotype was picked up many times. This rearrangement joins TRBV6-2 or TRBV6-3 to TRBJ2-5; 11 bases line up with TRBD2. The CDR3 has 16 amino acids. V gave up 2 bases and J gave up 2 bases; unmatched junction bases: 4. The V gene's germline CDR1 is MNHEY and CDR2 SVGEGT. This chain's CDR3 is CASSYGVAGGQETQYF. DNA for the CDR3: TGTGCCAGCAGTTACGGAGTAGCGGGGGGGCAAGAGACCCAGTACTTC.

This clonotype was detected ten times or more. The chain carries TRBV4-3 and TRBJ2-6; perhaps D is TRBD1 or TRBD2 (5 bases each). Trimming took 3 bases from V and 0 from J, leaving 12 bases between them. CDR3 length: 17 amino acids. Germline V lookup: CDR1 LGHNA, CDR2 YSLEER. DNA of the CDR3: TGCGCCAGCAGCCACAGAGTGGGGGACTCTGGGGCCAACGTCCTGACTTTC. Its translation: CASSHRVGDSGANVLTF.

This clonotype appeared many times. The chain couples TRBV10-3 to TRBJ1-5; unclear D gene. Germline CDR1 is ENHRY and CDR2 is SYGVKD. Trimming removed 0 bases from V and 0 bases from J, with 6 bases in between. CDR3 length: 15 residues. CDR3 protein: CAISESGVSNQPQHF. For the CDR3, the DNA is TGTGCCATCAGTGAGTCCGGGGTTAGCAATCAGCCCCAGCATTTT.